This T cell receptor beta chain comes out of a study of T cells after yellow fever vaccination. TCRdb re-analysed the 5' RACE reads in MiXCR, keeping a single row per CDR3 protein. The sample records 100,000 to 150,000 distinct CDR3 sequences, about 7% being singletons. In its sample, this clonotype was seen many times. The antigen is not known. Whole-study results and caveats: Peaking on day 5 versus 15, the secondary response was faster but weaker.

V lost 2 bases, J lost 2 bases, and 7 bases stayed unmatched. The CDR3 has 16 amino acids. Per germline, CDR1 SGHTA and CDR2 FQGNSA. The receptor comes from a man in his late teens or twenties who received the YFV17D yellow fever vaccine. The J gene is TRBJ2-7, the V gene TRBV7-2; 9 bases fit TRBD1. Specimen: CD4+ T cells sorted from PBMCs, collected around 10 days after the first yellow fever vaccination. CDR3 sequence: CASSLSGTGIPYEQYF. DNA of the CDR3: TGTGCCAGCAGCTTAAGTGGGACAGGGATCCCCTACGAGCAGTACTTC. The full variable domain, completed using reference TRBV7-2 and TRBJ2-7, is GAGVSQSPSNKVTEKGKDVELRCDPISGHTALYWYRQSLGQGLEFLIYFQGNSAPDKSGLPSDRFSAERTGGSVSTLTIQRTQQEDSAVYLCASSLSGTGIPYEQYFGPGTRLTVT.